What follows is one T cell receptor beta chain and its context. This entry belongs to a study of CD8 T cells in Susac syndrome. V shed 3 bases and J 3 bases; nucleotides not matched to a gene: 7. The CDR3 sequence is 15 residues long. Germline lookup yields CDR1 SGHRS and CDR2 YFSETQ. A quantity of roughly 0.5 to 1 ug RNA underwent reverse transcription using random hexamers. Each CDR3 protein is one row after TCRdb ran MiXCR on the immunoSEQ multiplex PCR reads. The sample lists 170,000 or so distinct CDR3 sequences, roughly 95% occurring once. This sequence joins TRBV5-1 and TRBJ2-3; 7 bases fit TRBD2. Sequenced: CD4+ T cells from PBMCs. The TCR was taken from a human donor with Susac syndrome. The CDR3 protein is CASSYSSGLTDTQYF. The CDR3 bases are TGCGCCAGCAGCTATTCTAGCGGACTGACAGATACGCAGTATTTT.